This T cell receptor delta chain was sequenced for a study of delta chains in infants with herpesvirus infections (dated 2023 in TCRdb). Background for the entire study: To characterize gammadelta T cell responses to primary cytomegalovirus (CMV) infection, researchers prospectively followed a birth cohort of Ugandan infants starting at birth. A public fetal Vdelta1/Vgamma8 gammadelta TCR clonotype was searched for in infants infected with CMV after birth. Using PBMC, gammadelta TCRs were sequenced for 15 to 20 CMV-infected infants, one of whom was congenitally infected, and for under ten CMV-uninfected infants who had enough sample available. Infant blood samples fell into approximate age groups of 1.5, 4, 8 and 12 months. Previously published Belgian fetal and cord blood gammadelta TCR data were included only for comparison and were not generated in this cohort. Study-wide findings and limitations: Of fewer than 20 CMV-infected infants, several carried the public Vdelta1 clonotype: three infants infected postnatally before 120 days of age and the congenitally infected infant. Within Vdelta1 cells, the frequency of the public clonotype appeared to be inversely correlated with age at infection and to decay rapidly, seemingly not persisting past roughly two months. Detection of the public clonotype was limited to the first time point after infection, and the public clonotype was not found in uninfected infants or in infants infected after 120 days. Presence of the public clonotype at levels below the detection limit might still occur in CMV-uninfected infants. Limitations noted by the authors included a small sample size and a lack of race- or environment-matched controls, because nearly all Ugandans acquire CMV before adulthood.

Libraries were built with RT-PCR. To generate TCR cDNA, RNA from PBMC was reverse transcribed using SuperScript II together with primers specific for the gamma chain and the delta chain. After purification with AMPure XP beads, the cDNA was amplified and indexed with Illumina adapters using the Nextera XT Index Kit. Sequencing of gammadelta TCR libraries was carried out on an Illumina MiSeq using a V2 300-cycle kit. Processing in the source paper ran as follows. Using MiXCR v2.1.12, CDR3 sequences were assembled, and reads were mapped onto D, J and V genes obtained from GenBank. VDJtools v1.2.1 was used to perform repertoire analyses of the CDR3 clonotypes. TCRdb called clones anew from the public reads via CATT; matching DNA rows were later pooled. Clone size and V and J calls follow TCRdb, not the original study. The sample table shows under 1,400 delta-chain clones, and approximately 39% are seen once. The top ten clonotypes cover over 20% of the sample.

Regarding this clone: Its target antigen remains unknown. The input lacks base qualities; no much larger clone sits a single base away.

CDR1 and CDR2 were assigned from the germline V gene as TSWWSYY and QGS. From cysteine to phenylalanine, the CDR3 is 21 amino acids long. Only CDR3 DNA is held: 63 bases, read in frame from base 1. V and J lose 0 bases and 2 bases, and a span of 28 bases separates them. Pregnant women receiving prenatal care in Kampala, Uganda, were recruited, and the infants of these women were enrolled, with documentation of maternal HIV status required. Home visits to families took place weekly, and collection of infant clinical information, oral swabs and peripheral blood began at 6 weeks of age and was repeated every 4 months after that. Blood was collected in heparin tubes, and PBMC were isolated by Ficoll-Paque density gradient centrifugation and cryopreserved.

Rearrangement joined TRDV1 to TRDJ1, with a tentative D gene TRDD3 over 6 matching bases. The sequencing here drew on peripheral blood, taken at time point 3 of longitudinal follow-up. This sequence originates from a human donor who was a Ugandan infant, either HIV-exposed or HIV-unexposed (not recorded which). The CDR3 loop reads CALGELRAYNLGKLGTDKLIF. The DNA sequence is TGTGCTCTTGGGGAACTCAGAGCCTACAATCTGGGGAAACTGGGAACCGATAAACTCATCTTT.